The present entry profiles one TCR beta chain with its context. Its antigen is as yet unknown. There were 800,000 to 1,000,000 CD4+ or CD8+ T cells used in the sorted libraries. Synthesis of cDNA used 5'RACE (with 10-nucleotide random UMIs). Using its own MiXCR run on the 5' RACE reads, TCRdb lists one record per CDR3 protein. The table lists tens of thousands of distinct CDR3 sequences, about 6.3% of them singletons, with around 0.6% in the top ten. These data originate in a study of neurological immune-mediated disorders. After removal of 5 bases from V and 4 bases from J, the junction contained 7 bases not matched to a gene. The CDR3 is 15 amino acids. CDR1 SGHRS and CDR2 YFSETQ come from the germline V gene. Study-wide points: None of the CDR3 amino acid sequences in expanded clones turned up in more than one subject, which points to private repertoires in all groups.

The chain joins TRBV5-1 to TRBJ2-3; 10 bases map to TRBD2. The sample was CD4+ T cells from blood. The sequence was obtained from a woman aged 35 to 49 in good health. DNA for the CDR3: TGCGCCAGCAGGGCGCTAGCGGGAGTGGCAGATACGCAGTATTTT. This codes for CASRALAGVADTQYF.